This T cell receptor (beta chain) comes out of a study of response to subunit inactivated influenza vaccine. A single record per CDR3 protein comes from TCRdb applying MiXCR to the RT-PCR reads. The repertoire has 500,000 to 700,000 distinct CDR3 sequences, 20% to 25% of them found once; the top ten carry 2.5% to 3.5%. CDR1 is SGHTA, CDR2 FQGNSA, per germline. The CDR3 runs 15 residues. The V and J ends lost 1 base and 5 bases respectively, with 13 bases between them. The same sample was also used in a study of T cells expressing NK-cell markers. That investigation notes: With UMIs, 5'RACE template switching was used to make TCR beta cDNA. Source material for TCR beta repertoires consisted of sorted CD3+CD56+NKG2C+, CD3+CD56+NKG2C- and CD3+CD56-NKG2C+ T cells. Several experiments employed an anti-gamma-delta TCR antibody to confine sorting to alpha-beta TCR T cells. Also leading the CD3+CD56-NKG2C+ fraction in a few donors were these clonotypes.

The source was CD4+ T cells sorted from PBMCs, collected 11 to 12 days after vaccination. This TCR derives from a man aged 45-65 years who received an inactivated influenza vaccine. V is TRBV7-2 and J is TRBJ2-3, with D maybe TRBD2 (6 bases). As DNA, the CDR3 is TGTGCCAGCAGCTTAGGCCTTCTAGCGCAAGATACGCAGTATTTT. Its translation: CASSLGLLAQDTQYF.